These 30 T cell receptor beta chains came from one sample sequenced in a study of vaccination effects on CD4 cells after COVID-19. TCRdb's table, derived via immunoSEQ multiplex PCR, lists solely in-frame clones and lacks some. Of 20,000 to 25,000 clones listed, approximately 72% are singletons. No antigen has been assigned to these receptors. Antigen-specific CD4+ T cells were expanded with viral peptide pools in the ViraFEST assay before sequencing. Around day 10 of culture, CD4+ T cells were separated out. Each participant was given two doses of one vaccine (BNT162b2 or mRNA-1273). The sequencing used CD4+ T cells from PBMCs cultured with HCoV-NL63 spike peptides, collected after COVID-19 vaccination. All receptors come from a human donor who received a COVID-19 vaccine.

In this sample, this clone turned up once. The J gene is TRBJ1-4, the V gene TRBV30; D is unclear. Germline CDR1 and CDR2: GTSNPN and SVGIG (reference sequence). The CDR3 sequence is 14 residues long. V gave up 1 base and J gave up 5 bases, with 11 bases separating them. In DNA form, the CDR3 reads TGTGCCTGGAGTGGATTAGGCCGGAATGAAAAACTGTTTTTT. Translating gives CAWSGLGRNEKLFF.

The V and J genes are TRBV19 and TRBJ1-3; weak D call: TRBD1 (5 bases). Trimming pared 4 bases from V and 2 bases from J, leaving 15 bases between. Germline CDR1 LNHDA, CDR2 SQIVND (reference sequence). The CDR3 loop spans 16 amino acids. In DNA form, the CDR3 reads TGTGCCAGTAGTACCGGACCAGGGTCCACTGGAAACACCATATATTTT. It codes for CASSTGPGSTGNTIYF.

The V gene is TRBV7-8, the J gene TRBJ1-1; unclear D gene. This CDR3 region has 13 residues. V was trimmed by 5 bases and J by 3 bases, leaving 10 bases between them. CDR1 is SGHVS, CDR2 FQNEAQ, per germline. In DNA, the CDR3 is TGTGCCAGCAGCCTGCGGAGGTACACTGAAGCTTTCTTT. Amino acids: CASSLRRYTEAFF.

This chain links TRBV27 with TRBJ1-2; the D is unclear. The CDR3 sequence is 14 residues long. The V end was cut by 5 bases, the J end by 4 bases, with 14 bases between. Germline values: CDR1 MNHEY, CDR2 SMNVEV (reference sequence). The CDR3 DNA reads TGTGCCAGCAGTCCCCGGGAGCAACGCTATGGCTACACCTTC. Translation gives CASSPREQRYGYTF.

This chain links TRBV29-1 with TRBJ1-1, with 8 bases fitting TRBD1. Germline assignment: CDR1 SQVTM and CDR2 ANQGSEA. This CDR3 comprises 15 residues. Unmatched junction bases numbered 12, after V lost 7 bases and J lost 2 bases. The CDR3 loop reads CSAARGLTDNTEAFF. In nucleotides, the CDR3 is TGCAGCGCTGCCAGGGGGCTAACTGATAACACTGAAGCTTTCTTT.

This sequence joins TRBV27 and TRBJ2-2; 7 bases align to TRBD1. Germline V gene lookup returns CDR1 MNHEY and CDR2 SMNVEV (reference sequence). Trimming at V came to 6 bases and at J to 0 bases, leaving 13 bases not matched to a gene. The length of the CDR3 is 18 residues. Written as DNA, the CDR3 is TGTGCCAGCAGACCTAGTTTGGGCCAGGGGGCGAACACCGGGGAGCTGTTTTTT. This codes for CASRPSLGQGANTGELFF.

This clone was seen more than once but under ten times. J is TRBJ1-2 and V is TRBV10-1, with D possibly matching TRBD1 (6 bases). This CDR3 region has 17 residues. Trimming removed 0 bases from V and 0 bases from J, with 14 bases in between. Germline V gene data show CDR1 as WNHNN and CDR2 as SYGVQD (reference sequence). In nucleotides, the CDR3 is TGCGCCAGCAGTGAGTCCGCCAGGGGCTCAGCTAACTATGGCTACACCTTC. This sequence encodes CASSESARGSANYGYTF.

The rearrangement links TRBV30 to TRBJ1-5, with D perhaps TRBD1 (6 bases). The germline V gene has CDR1 GTSNPN and CDR2 SVGIG (reference sequence). V lost 2 bases and J lost 4, with 9 bases in between. This CDR3 is built from 13 residues. The CDR3 bases are TGTGCCTGGAGTCCGGGGGCTAATCAGCCCCAGCATTTT. Protein sequence: CAWSPGANQPQHF.

The chain uses TRBV19 and TRBJ1-5; possible D gene TRBD1, 5 bases. Trimming shortened V by 5 bases and J by 6 bases, and 11 bases separated the two germline ends. This CDR3 region has 13 residues. The germline V gene encodes CDR1 LNHDA and CDR2 SQIVND (reference sequence). CDR3: CASSPFGGQPQHF. CDR3 DNA sequence: TGTGCCAGTAGTCCCTTCGGGGGTCAGCCCCAGCATTTT.

This rearrangement joins TRBV6-2 or TRBV6-3 to TRBJ2-7; 7 bases line up with TRBD1. With 0 bases clipped from V and 4 bases from J, the junction kept 15 bases outside the gene matches. Germline V gives CDR1 MNHEY, CDR2 SVGEGT. The CDR3 spans 18 residues. CDR3 nucleotide sequence: TGTGCCAGCAGTTACTCCTCAATTAGGGCGGACAGGCCATACGAGCAGTACTTC. Residues: CASSYSSIRADRPYEQYF.

The chain is built from TRBV6-5 and TRBJ1-6; a possible D gene is TRBD1 (5 bases). CDR1 MNHEY and CDR2 SVGAGI come from the germline V gene. The CDR3 loop spans 16 amino acids. V was pared by 3 bases and J by 7 bases, with 16 bases between. The CDR3 is CASSYSSRALNSPLHF. CDR3 in DNA: TGTGCCAGCAGTTATTCATCCAGGGCCTTAAATTCACCCCTCCACTTT.

The chain links TRBV19 to TRBJ2-7; D is ambiguous. V dropped 5 bases and J dropped 7 bases, with 9 bases sitting between them. Germline loops: CDR1 LNHDA, CDR2 SQIVND (reference sequence). The CDR3 totals 11 residues. The CDR3 bases are TGTGCCAGTAGTGGCGTGGGGGAGCAGTACTTC. This gives the protein CASSGVGEQYF.

The chain has TRBV6-1 and TRBJ1-5, with D perhaps TRBD1 (5 bases). CDR3 size: 14 residues. Germline V CDR1 and CDR2: MNHNS, SASEGT. V was trimmed by 3 bases and J by 2 bases, leaving 8 bases between them. The CDR3 nucleotides read TGTGCCAGCAGTGACAGGGTGGGCAATCAGCCCCAGCATTTT. Its translation: CASSDRVGNQPQHF.

This clone came up a few times. This chain connects TRBV24-1 to TRBJ2-7, with 8 positions matching TRBD2. CDR3 length: 14 amino acids. With V trimmed by 5 bases and J by 4 bases, 6 bases remained unmatched. The germline CDR1 and CDR2 sequences are KGHDR and SFDVKD. CDR3 in amino acids: CATSAAGGTYEQYF. The CDR3 DNA sequence: TGTGCCACCAGTGCCGCGGGGGGCACGTACGAGCAGTACTTC.

This clone was seen a single time. The V call is TRBV10-2, the J call TRBJ2-7; perhaps D is TRBD1 or TRBD2 (5 bases each). Per the germline V gene, CDR1 is WSHSY and CDR2 is SAAADI. The ends were cut back, 6 bases at V and 4 bases at J, with 10 bases in the middle. The CDR3 consists of 12 residues. In nucleotides, the CDR3 is TGCGCCAGCAGGGCCGGGGCATACGAGCAGTACTTC. Translated: CASRAGAYEQYF.

This clone came up once. V is TRBV6-6 and J is TRBJ2-1; TRBD1 aligns across 8 bases. V dropped 6 bases and J dropped 6; count of bases not matched to a gene: 7. The V gene's germline CDR1 is MNHNY and CDR2 SVGAGI (reference sequence). The CDR3 is 14 amino acids. Here the CDR3 DNA reads TGTGCCAGCAGAGCCGGGACAGGCGGCAATGAGCAGTTCTTC. Encoded protein: CASRAGTGGNEQFF.

This clone was detected once. This rearrangement joins TRBV27 to TRBJ1-4; D is undetermined. The CDR3 consists of 14 residues. V lost 5 bases to trimming and J lost 0 bases, with 7 bases between them. Germline CDR1 reads MNHEY; CDR2 reads SMNVEV (reference sequence). The CDR3 DNA sequence: TGTGCCAGCAGTGGAGTTGCAACTAATGAAAAACTGTTTTTT. Its translation is CASSGVATNEKLFF.

The chain employs TRBV12-3 or TRBV12-4 and TRBJ1-2, with D perhaps matching TRBD1 (5 bases). V was trimmed by 5 bases and J by 5 bases, leaving 12 bases between them. CDR3 length: 13 amino acids. The CDR3: CASSPTDLYGYTF. In nucleotides, the CDR3 is TGTGCCAGCAGTCCGACAGACCTGTATGGCTACACCTTC.

The chain is built from TRBV6-5 and TRBJ2-1; 8 positions match TRBD2. This CDR3 contains 14 residues. With V trimmed by 7 bases and J by 3 bases, 5 bases remained unmatched. The V gene's germline CDR1 is MNHEY and CDR2 SVGAGI. In nucleotides, the CDR3 is TGTGCCAGCATAACTAGCGGATACTACAATGAGCAGTTCTTC. The encoded protein is CASITSGYYNEQFF.

This chain joins TRBV11-2 and TRBJ2-7; D is perhaps TRBD2 (6 bases). V was trimmed by 3 bases and J by 2 bases, leaving 11 bases between them. The germline V gene has CDR1 SGHAT and CDR2 FQNNGV. The CDR3 spans 14 residues. The DNA of the CDR3 is TGTGCCAGCAGCTTTAGCGGACCCACCTACGAGCAGTACTTC. This gives the protein CASSFSGPTYEQYF.

The CDR3 protein is CASSLDSFFGNTIYF. The CDR3 nucleotides are TGTGCCAGCAGCTTGGACAGTTTTTTCGGAAACACCATATATTTT. The rearrangement uses TRBV6-5 and TRBJ1-3, with D maybe TRBD1 (6 bases). V lost 6 bases and J 4 bases, leaving 16 bases between the germline ends. The germline gives CDR1 MNHEY, CDR2 SVGAGI. The CDR3 contains 15 residues.

This clone was seen more than once but under ten times. The CDR3 is CSVGRWDEQFF. The CDR3 nucleotides read TGCAGCGTCGGACGGTGGGATGAGCAGTTCTTC. This sequence joins TRBV29-1 and TRBJ2-1; D unclear. Germline CDR1 and CDR2: SQVTM and ANQGSEA. V lost 6 bases and J 8 bases, leaving 11 bases between the germline ends. CDR3 length: 11 residues.

The genes are TRBV7-7 and TRBJ2-1; 14 bases map to TRBD2. Germline CDR1 is SSHAT and CDR2 is FNYEAQ (reference sequence). After removal of 5 bases from V and 3 bases from J, the junction contained 3 bases not matched to a gene. This CDR3 spans 16 amino acids. The CDR3 DNA follows: TGTGCCAGCAGCGCCGGGACTAGCGGGGGCTACAATGAGCAGTTCTTC. Its translation is CASSAGTSGGYNEQFF.

This clone was observed a few times. The J gene is TRBJ2-5, the V gene TRBV7-9; 8 bases are shared with TRBD2. The V gene end was trimmed by 4 bases and the J gene end by 6 bases; junction bases not matched to a gene: 7. The V gene's germline CDR1 is SEHNR and CDR2 FQNEAQ (reference sequence). The CDR3 totals 14 residues. The CDR3 bases are TGTGCCAGCAGCTCCGGGACTAGTACAAAGACCCAGTACTTC. Residues: CASSSGTSTKTQYF. Complete variable domain (other parts from reference TRBV7-9 and TRBJ2-5): DTGVSQNPRHKITKRGQNVTFRCDPISEHNRLYWYRQTLGQGPEFLTYFQNEAQLEKSRLLSDRFSAERPKGSFSTLEIQRTEQGDSAMYLCASSSGTSTKTQYFGPGTRLLVL.

The rearrangement links TRBV5-4 to TRBJ2-5, with 8 bases fitting TRBD2. The length of the CDR3 is 16 residues. The germline CDR1 and CDR2 sequences are SGHNT and YYREEE (reference sequence). With V trimmed by 4 bases and J by 1 base, 9 bases remained unmatched. In nucleotides, the CDR3 is TGTGCCAGCAGCCCGTCCCCACGGGGGGGCCAAGAGACCCAGTACTTC. It specifies CASSPSPRGGQETQYF.

The genes are TRBV6-5 and TRBJ2-5; 10 positions match TRBD1. This CDR3 has 14 residues. Unmatched junction bases numbered 6, after V lost 6 bases and J lost 5 bases. Germline CDR1 and CDR2: MNHEY and SVGAGI. The CDR3 sequence: CASRTGGPGETQYF. CDR3 DNA: TGTGCCAGCAGGACAGGGGGCCCCGGGGAGACCCAGTACTTC.

The genes are TRBV5-1 and TRBJ1-3; 7 bases agree with TRBD1. With V trimmed by 4 bases and J by 4 bases, 8 bases remained unmatched. Germline values: CDR1 SGHRS, CDR2 YFSETQ. The CDR3 spans 15 residues. The CDR3 nucleotides read TGCGCCAGCAGCGGTCAACAGGGGTGGGGAAACACCATATATTTT. It codes for CASSGQQGWGNTIYF.

The chain combines TRBV21-1 with TRBJ2-1; the table's D call of TRBD2 was not tested on the DNA. TRBV21-1 is a known pseudogene. The CDR3 has 14 amino acids. The CDR3 loop reads CASSISLDYNEQFF. CDR3 bases: TGTGCCAGCAGCATATCGTTAGACTACAATGAGCAGTTCTTC.

This clone was counted once. The chain carries TRBV3-1 (or the pseudogene TRBV3-2) and TRBJ1-4, with no clear D. V shed 0 bases and J shed 8 bases, with 7 bases lying between them. Germline-derived CDR1 and CDR2 are LGHDT and YNNKEL (reference sequence). CDR3 size: 13 residues. CDR3 loop: CASSQDRPEKLFF. DNA for the CDR3: TGTGCCAGCAGCCAAGATCGGCCCGAAAAACTGTTTTTT.

The chain couples TRBV20-1 to TRBJ2-1; TRBD2 matches at 7 bases. J was trimmed by 7 bases and V by 3 bases; bases with no gene match: 6. CDR1 and CDR2 (germline): DFQATT, SNEGSKA (reference sequence). The CDR3 is 13 amino acids. This CDR3 reads CSASSTSKNEQFF. In nucleotides, the CDR3 is TGCAGTGCTAGTTCGACTAGCAAGAATGAGCAGTTCTTC.